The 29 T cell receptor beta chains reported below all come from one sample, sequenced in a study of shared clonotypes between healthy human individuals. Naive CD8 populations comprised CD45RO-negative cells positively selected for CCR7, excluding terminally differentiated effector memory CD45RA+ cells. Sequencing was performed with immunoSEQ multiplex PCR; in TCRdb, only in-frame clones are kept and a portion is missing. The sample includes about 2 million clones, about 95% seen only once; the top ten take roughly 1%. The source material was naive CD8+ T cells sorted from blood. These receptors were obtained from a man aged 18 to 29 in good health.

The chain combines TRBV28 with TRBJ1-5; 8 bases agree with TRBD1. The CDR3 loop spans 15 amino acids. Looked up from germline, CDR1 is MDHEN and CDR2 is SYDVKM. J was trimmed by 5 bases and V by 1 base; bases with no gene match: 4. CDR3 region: CASSLLDREDQPQHF. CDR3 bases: TGTGCCAGCAGTTTATTGGACAGGGAGGATCAGCCCCAGCATTTT.

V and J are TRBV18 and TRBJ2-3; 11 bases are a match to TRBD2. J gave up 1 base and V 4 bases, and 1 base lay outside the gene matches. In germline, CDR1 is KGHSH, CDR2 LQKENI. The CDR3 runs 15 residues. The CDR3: CASSLLAGGTDTQYF. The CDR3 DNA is TGTGCCAGCTCACTACTAGCGGGAGGCACAGATACGCAGTATTTT.

CDR3 amino acids: CASGQGATEAFF. CDR3 nucleotide sequence: TGTGCCAGCGGACAGGGGGCCACTGAAGCTTTCTTT. This sequence joins TRBV6-6 and TRBJ1-1; 11 positions match TRBD1. Losses at the gene ends were 8 bases for V and 4 bases for J; bases not matched to a gene: 0. The CDR3 is made up of 12 amino acids. Germline CDR1 is MNHNY and CDR2 is SVGAGI (reference sequence).

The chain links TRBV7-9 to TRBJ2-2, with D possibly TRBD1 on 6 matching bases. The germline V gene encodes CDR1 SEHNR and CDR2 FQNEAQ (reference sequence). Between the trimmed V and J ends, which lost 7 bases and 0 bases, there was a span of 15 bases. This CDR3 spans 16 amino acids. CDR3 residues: CASITLDRANTGELFF. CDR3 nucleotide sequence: TGTGCCAGCATCACACTGGACAGAGCGAACACCGGGGAGCTGTTTTTT. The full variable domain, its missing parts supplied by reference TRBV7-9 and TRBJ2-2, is DTGVSQNPRHKITKRGQNVTFRCDPISEHNRLYWYRQTLGQGPEFLTYFQNEAQLEKSRLLSDRFSAERPKGSFSTLEIQRTEQGDSAMYLCASITLDRANTGELFFGEGSRLTVL.

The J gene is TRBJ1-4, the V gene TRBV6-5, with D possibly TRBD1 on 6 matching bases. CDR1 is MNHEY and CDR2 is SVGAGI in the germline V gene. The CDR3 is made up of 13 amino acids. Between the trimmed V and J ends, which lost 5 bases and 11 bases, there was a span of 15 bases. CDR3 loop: CASSRDTDGKLFF. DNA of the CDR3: TGTGCCAGCAGTCGGGACACTGATGGGAAACTGTTTTTT.

The CDR3 region has the DNA TGCGCCAGCAGCCCCTCCGGAGAATGGGCAAGCTATGGCTACACCTTC. Amino acid sequence: CASSPSGEWASYGYTF. The chain carries TRBV4-3 and TRBJ1-2; D gene unclear. The length of the CDR3 is 16 residues. Germline assignment: CDR1 LGHNA and CDR2 YSLEER. With 4 bases removed from V and 4 bases from J, the gap between germline ends came to 19 bases.

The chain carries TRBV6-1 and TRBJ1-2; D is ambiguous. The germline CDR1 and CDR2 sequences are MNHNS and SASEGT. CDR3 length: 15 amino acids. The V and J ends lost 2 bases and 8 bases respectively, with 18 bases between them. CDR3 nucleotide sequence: TGTGCCAGCAGTGAATTCCAGACATCACCCCAAGGCTACACCTTC. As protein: CASSEFQTSPQGYTF.

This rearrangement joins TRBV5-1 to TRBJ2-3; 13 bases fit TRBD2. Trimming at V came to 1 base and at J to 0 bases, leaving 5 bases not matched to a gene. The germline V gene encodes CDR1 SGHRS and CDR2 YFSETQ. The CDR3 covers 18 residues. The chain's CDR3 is CASSLFGLAGDSTDTQYF. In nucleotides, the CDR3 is TGCGCCAGCAGCTTGTTTGGACTAGCGGGAGACAGCACAGATACGCAGTATTTT. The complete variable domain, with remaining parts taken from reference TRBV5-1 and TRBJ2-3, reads KAGVTQTPRYLIKTRGQQVTLSCSPISGHRSVSWYQQTPGQGLQFLFEYFSETQRNKGNFPGRFSGRQFSNSRSEMNVSTLELGDSALYLCASSLFGLAGDSTDTQYFGPGTRLTVL.

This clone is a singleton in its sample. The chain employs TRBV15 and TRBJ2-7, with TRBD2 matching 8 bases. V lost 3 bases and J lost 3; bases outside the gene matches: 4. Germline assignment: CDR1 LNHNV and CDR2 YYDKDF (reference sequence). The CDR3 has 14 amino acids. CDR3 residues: CATSRGLDGYEQYF. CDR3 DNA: TGTGCCACCAGCAGGGGACTAGACGGCTACGAGCAGTACTTC.

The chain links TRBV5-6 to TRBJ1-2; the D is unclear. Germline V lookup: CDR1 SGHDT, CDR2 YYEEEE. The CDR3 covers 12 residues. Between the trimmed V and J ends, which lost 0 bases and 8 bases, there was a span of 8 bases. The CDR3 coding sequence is TGTGCCAGCAGCTTGGGGAATGGCGGCTACACCTTC. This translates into CASSLGNGGYTF. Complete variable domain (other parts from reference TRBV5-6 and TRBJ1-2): DAGVTQSPTHLIKTRGQQVTLRCSPKSGHDTVSWYQQALGQGPQFIFQYYEEEERQRGNFPDRFSGHQFPNYSSELNVNALLLGDSALYLCASSLGNGGYTFGSGTRLTVV.

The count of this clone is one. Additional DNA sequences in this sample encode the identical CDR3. The CDR3 is CASSLGQGAHNEQFF. As DNA, the CDR3 is TGTGCCAGCAGCTTAGGACAGGGGGCACACAATGAGCAGTTCTTC. The chain has TRBV7-9 and TRBJ2-1, with 10 bases matching TRBD1. V lost 1 base, J lost 5 bases, and 2 bases stayed unmatched. Per germline, CDR1 SEHNR and CDR2 FQNEAQ (reference sequence). The CDR3 is 15 residues long.

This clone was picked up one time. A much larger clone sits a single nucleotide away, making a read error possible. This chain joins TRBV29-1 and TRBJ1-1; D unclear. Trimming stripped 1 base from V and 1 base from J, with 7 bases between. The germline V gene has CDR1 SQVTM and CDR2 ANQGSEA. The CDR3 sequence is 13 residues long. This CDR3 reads CSVEAAGNTEAFF. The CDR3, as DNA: TGCAGCGTTGAAGCAGCAGGGAACACTGAAGCTTTCTTT.

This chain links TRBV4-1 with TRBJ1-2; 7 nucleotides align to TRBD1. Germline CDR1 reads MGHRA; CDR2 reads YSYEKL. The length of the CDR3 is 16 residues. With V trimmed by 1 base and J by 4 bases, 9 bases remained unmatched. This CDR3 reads CASSQATGALLYGYTF. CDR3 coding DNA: TGCGCCAGCAGCCAAGCCACAGGGGCACTACTCTATGGCTACACCTTC.

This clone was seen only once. CDR3 nucleotides: TGTGCCAGCAGCGTAGAGGACTGGATTTCTGAAGCTTTCTTT. It yields the protein CASSVEDWISEAFF. The V gene is TRBV9, the J gene TRBJ1-1; no reliable D call. V was clipped by 0 bases and J by 6 bases, with 12 bases between them. The CDR3 covers 14 residues. In germline, CDR1 is SGDLS, CDR2 YYNGEE.

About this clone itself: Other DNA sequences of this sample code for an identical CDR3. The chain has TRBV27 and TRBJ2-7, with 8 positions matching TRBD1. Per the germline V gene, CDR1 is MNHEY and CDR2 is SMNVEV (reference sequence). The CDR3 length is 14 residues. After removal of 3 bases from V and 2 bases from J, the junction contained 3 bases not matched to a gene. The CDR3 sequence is CASSFGTGAYEQYF. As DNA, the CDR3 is TGTGCCAGCAGTTTCGGGACAGGCGCCTACGAGCAGTACTTC.

Here the CDR3 DNA reads TGTGCCAGTAGTATATTCGGCACAAGCAATCAGCCCCAGCATTTT. Translated, it gives CASSIFGTSNQPQHF. The chain recombines TRBV19 with TRBJ1-5; D is undetermined. The CDR3 runs to 15 residues. CDR1 is LNHDA, CDR2 SQIVND, per germline (reference sequence). Trimming stripped 2 bases from V and 1 base from J, with 9 bases between.

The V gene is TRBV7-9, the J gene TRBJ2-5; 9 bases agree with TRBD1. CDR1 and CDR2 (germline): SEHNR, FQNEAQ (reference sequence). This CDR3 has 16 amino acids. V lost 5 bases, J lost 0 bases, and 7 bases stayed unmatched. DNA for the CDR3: TGTGCCAGCAGCCCAGGACAGGGGCCCGACCAAGAGACCCAGTACTTC. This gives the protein CASSPGQGPDQETQYF.

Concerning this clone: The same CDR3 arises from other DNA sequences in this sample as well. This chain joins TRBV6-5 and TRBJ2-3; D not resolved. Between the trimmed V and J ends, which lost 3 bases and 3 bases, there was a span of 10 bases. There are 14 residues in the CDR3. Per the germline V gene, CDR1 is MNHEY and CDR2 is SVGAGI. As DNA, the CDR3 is TGTGCCAGCAGTTATGGTCTGGCGACAGATACGCAGTATTTT. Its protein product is CASSYGLATDTQYF.

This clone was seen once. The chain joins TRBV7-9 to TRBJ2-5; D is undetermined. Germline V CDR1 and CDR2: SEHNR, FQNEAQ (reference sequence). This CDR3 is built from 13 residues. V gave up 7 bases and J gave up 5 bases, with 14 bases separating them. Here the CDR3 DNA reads TGTGCCAGCACACCTCCGGCAAGGGAGACCCAGTACTTC. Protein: CASTPPARETQYF.

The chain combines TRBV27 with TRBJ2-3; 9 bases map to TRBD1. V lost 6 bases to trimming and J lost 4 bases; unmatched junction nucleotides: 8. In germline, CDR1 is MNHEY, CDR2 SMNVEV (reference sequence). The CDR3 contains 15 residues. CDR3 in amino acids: CASREQGAAADTQYF. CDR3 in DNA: TGTGCCAGCAGGGAACAGGGGGCGGCAGCAGATACGCAGTATTTT.

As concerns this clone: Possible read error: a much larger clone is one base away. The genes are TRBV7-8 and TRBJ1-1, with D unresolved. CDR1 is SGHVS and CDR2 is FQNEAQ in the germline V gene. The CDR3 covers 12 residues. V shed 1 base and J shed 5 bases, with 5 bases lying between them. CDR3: CASSLGKTEAFF. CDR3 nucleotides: TGTGCCAGCAGCTTAGGGAAAACTGAAGCTTTCTTT. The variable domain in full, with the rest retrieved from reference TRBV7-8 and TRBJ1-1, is GAGVSQSPRYKVAKRGQDVALRCDPISGHVSLFWYQQALGQGPEFLTYFQNEAQLDKSGLPSDRFFAERPEGSVSTLKIQRTQQEDSAVYLCASSLGKTEAFFGQGTRLTVV.

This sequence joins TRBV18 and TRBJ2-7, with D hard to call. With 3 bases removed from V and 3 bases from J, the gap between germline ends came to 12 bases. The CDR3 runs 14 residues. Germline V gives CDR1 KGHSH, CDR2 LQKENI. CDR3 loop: CASSPEHSDYEQYF. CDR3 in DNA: TGTGCCAGCTCACCGGAGCACTCAGACTACGAGCAGTACTTC.

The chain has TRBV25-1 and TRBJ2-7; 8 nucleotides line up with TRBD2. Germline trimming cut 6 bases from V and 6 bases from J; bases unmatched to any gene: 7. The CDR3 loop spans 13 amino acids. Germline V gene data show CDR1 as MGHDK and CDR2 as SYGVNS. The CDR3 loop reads CASRSSGEVEQYF. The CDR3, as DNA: TGTGCCAGCAGAAGTAGCGGGGAAGTCGAGCAGTACTTC.

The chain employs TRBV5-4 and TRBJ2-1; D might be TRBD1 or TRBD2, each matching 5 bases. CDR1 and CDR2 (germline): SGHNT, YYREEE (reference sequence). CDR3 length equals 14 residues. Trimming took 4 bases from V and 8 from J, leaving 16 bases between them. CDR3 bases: TGTGCCAGCAGCCTGGGACCGAATAGCGATGAGCAGTTCTTC. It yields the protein CASSLGPNSDEQFF. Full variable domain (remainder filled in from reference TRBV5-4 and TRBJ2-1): ETGVTQSPTHLIKTRGQQVTLRCSSQSGHNTVSWYQQALGQGPQFIFQYYREEENGRGNFPPRFSGLQFPNYSSELNVNALELDDSALYLCASSLGPNSDEQFFGPGTRLTVL.

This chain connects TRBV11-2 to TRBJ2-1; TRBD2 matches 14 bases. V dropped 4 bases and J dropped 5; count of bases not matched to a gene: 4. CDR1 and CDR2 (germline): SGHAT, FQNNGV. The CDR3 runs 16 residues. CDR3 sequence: CASSSRLAGGDNEQFF. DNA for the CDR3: TGTGCCAGCAGCTCCAGACTAGCGGGAGGGGACAATGAGCAGTTCTTC.

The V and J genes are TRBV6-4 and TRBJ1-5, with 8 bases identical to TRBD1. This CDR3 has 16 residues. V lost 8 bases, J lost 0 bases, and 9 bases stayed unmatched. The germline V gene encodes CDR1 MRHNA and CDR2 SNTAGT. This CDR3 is CASFRQGPNSNQPQHF. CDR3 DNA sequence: TGTGCCAGCTTCCGACAGGGGCCAAATAGCAATCAGCCCCAGCATTTT.

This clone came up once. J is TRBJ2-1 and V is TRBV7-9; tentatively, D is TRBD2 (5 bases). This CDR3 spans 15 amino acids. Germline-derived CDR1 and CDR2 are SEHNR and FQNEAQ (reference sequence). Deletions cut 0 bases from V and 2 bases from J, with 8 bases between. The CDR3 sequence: CASSLAYGTYNEQFF. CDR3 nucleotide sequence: TGTGCCAGCAGCTTAGCGTACGGGACCTACAATGAGCAGTTCTTC. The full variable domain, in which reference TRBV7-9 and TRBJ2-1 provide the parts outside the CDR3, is DTGVSQNPRHKITKRGQNVTFRCDPISEHNRLYWYRQTLGQGPEFLTYFQNEAQLEKSRLLSDRFSAERPKGSFSTLEIQRTEQGDSAMYLCASSLAYGTYNEQFFGPGTRLTVL.

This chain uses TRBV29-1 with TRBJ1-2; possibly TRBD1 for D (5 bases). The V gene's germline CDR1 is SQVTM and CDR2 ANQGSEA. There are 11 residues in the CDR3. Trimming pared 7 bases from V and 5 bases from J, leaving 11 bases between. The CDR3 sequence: CSAATGYGYTF. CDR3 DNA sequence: TGCAGCGCCGCCACAGGATATGGCTACACCTTC.

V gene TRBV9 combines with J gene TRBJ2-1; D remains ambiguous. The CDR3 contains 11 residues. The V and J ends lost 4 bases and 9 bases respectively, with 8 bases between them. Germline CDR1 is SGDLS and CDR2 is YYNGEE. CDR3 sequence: CASSPGPEQFF. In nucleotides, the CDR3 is TGTGCCAGCAGCCCAGGTCCTGAGCAGTTCTTC.